Presented here are 29 T cell receptor beta chains from one specimen sequenced in a study of T cell responses to AZD1222 COVID-19 vaccine. The table came from immunoSEQ multiplex PCR; TCRdb's copy has only in-frame clones and leaves some out. The data contain some 150,000 clones, 90% of them singletons. The sample here was peripheral blood, taken on day 0 of AZD1222 vaccination. These receptors originate from an adult in good health.

The rearrangement joins TRBV5-4 to TRBJ2-2; 9 bases agree with TRBD1. The CDR3 extends over 18 amino acids. Looked up from germline, CDR1 is SGHNT and CDR2 is YYREEE (reference sequence). Losses at the gene ends were 2 bases for V and 6 bases for J; bases not matched to a gene: 14. CDR3 amino acids: CASSLGQPGQGISGELFF. CDR3 DNA sequence: TGTGCCAGCAGCTTAGGGCAACCGGGACAGGGAATTTCCGGGGAGCTGTTTTTT.

The V call is TRBV10-3, the J call TRBJ1-3, with 7 bases fitting TRBD1. J was trimmed by 0 bases and V by 11 bases; bases with no gene match: 13. This CDR3 spans 16 amino acids. The germline V gene has CDR1 ENHRY and CDR2 SYGVKD. CDR3 DNA sequence: TGTGCCGTCGGGACAGCCTCACTGAACTCTGGAAACACCATATATTTT. Translating gives CAVGTASLNSGNTIYF.

The gene calls are TRBV2 and TRBJ1-1; the D is unclear. Trimming left V 4 bases short and J 0 bases short, with 6 bases between. The V gene's germline CDR1 is SNHLY and CDR2 FYNNEI. The CDR3 has 13 residues. DNA for the CDR3: TGTGCCAGCAGTGTTCAGATGAACACTGAAGCTTTCTTT. Translation gives CASSVQMNTEAFF.

The chain combines TRBV6-5 with TRBJ2-7; 7 nucleotides align to TRBD1. Germline V gives CDR1 MNHEY, CDR2 SVGAGI. This CDR3 spans 12 amino acids. V lost 6 bases to trimming and J lost 3 bases; unmatched junction nucleotides: 2. The CDR3 nucleotides are TGTGCCAGCAGCCGGGACAGCTACGAGCAGTACTTC. This encodes CASSRDSYEQYF.

This rearrangement joins TRBV5-1 to TRBJ1-4; no clear D. The V gene's germline CDR1 is SGHRS and CDR2 YFSETQ. V lost 4 bases and J 0 bases, leaving 4 bases between the germline ends. CDR3 length: 13 residues. As DNA, the CDR3 is TGCGCCAGCAGCGAGGCAACTAATGAAAAACTGTTTTTT. Its protein is CASSEATNEKLFF. The full variable domain, in which reference TRBV5-1 and TRBJ1-4 provide the parts outside the CDR3, is KAGVTQTPRYLIKTRGQQVTLSCSPISGHRSVSWYQQTPGQGLQFLFEYFSETQRNKGNFPGRFSGRQFSNSRSEMNVSTLELGDSALYLCASSEATNEKLFFGSGTQLSVL.

This rearrangement joins TRBV7-6 to TRBJ1-2, with a weak D call TRBD1 (6 bases). Germline V CDR1 and CDR2: SGHVS, FNYEAQ. The CDR3 contains 14 residues. V was trimmed by 5 bases and J by 2 bases, leaving 12 bases between them. The CDR3 is CASSLMTGNYGYTF. CDR3 bases: TGTGCCAGCAGCCTAATGACAGGCAACTATGGCTACACCTTC.

The rearrangement uses TRBV27 and TRBJ2-2, with D unclear. Looked up from germline, CDR1 is MNHEY and CDR2 is SMNVEV (reference sequence). Trimming took 5 bases from V and 8 from J, leaving 15 bases between them. The CDR3 covers 14 residues. The CDR3 is CASSPRQLWGELFF. For the CDR3, the DNA is TGTGCCAGCAGTCCTAGGCAGCTATGGGGGGAGCTGTTTTTT.

This chain joins TRBV28 and TRBJ2-7, with unresolved D. In germline, CDR1 is MDHEN, CDR2 SYDVKM. CDR3 length: 15 amino acids. The V end was cut by 2 bases, the J end by 0 bases, with 11 bases between. DNA for the CDR3: TGTGCCAGCAGTTTACCGTGGGCCCTCTCCTACGAGCAGTACTTC. Translation gives CASSLPWALSYEQYF.

The gene calls are TRBV2 and TRBJ1-2, with 8 positions matching TRBD1. Germline V gene data show CDR1 as SNHLY and CDR2 as FYNNEI. V was pared by 5 bases and J by 6 bases, with 11 bases of the junction left unmatched. The CDR3 length is 15 residues. The chain's CDR3 is CASSNAQGAVNGYTF. The CDR3 region has the DNA TGTGCCAGCAGTAATGCGCAGGGGGCAGTGAATGGCTACACCTTC.

The chain joins TRBV6-4 to TRBJ2-1; 10 bases line up with TRBD2. CDR1 MRHNA and CDR2 SNTAGT come from the germline V gene. Trimming removed 6 bases from V and 9 bases from J; junction bases left unmatched: 5. The CDR3 covers 13 residues. In nucleotides, the CDR3 is TGTGCCAGCAGGGAGCGGGAGGGAAGTGAGCAGTTCTTC. Encoded protein: CASREREGSEQFF.

V gene TRBV24-1 combines with J gene TRBJ2-1, with 12 bases matching TRBD2. V shed 3 bases and J 7 bases; nucleotides not matched to a gene: 3. The CDR3 length is 15 residues. Germline loops: CDR1 KGHDR, CDR2 SFDVKD. CDR3 nucleotide sequence: TGTGCCACCAGTGATCCCGGGACTAGCGGGAATGAGCAGTTCTTC. Protein sequence: CATSDPGTSGNEQFF.

CDR3: CASSATGFNTDTQYF. DNA for the CDR3: TGTGCCAGCAGCGCGACAGGGTTTAACACAGATACGCAGTATTTT. The chain has TRBV9 and TRBJ2-3; TRBD1 agrees at 7 bases. Germline V gives CDR1 SGDLS, CDR2 YYNGEE. Trimming at V came to 3 bases and at J to 2 bases, leaving 6 bases not matched to a gene. The CDR3 covers 15 residues.

The chain employs TRBV6-5 and TRBJ1-1; no definite D call. The CDR3 has 11 amino acids. The germline CDR1 and CDR2 sequences are MNHEY and SVGAGI. V lost 2 bases and J lost 5, with 3 bases in between. The CDR3 DNA is TGTGCCAGCAGTTACGGGACTGAAGCTTTCTTT. Protein: CASSYGTEAFF.

The J gene is TRBJ2-5, the V gene TRBV13, with a weak D call TRBD2 (5 bases). V was trimmed by 5 bases and J by 6 bases, leaving 16 bases between them. In germline, CDR1 is PRHDT, CDR2 FYEKMQ (reference sequence). This CDR3 is 14 amino acids long. The chain's CDR3 is CASSPSGGRKTQYF. In nucleotides, the CDR3 is TGTGCCAGCAGCCCGAGCGGCGGACGGAAGACCCAGTACTTC. Full variable domain (rest looked up from reference TRBV13 and TRBJ2-5): AAGVIQSPRHLIKEKRETATLKCYPIPRHDTVYWYQQGPGQDPQFLISFYEKMQSDKGSIPDRFSAQQFSDYHSELNMSSLELGDSALYFCASSPSGGRKTQYFGPGTRLLVL.

The V gene is TRBV28, the J gene TRBJ2-7; 8 bases are shared with TRBD2. The germline gives CDR1 MDHEN, CDR2 SYDVKM. V lost 5 bases, J lost 0 bases, and 9 bases stayed unmatched. The CDR3 contains 16 residues. The CDR3 region is CASSLRTSRSSYEQYF. CDR3 nucleotide sequence: TGTGCCAGCAGTCTACGGACTAGCCGTAGCTCCTACGAGCAGTACTTC.

In its sample, this clone was seen a few times. Germline is not matched at one junction end, which may reflect a read error. The rearrangement links TRBV27 to TRBJ2-1, with a weak D call TRBD2 (6 bases). Germline lookup yields CDR1 MNHEY and CDR2 SMNVEV (reference sequence). The CDR3 consists of 14 residues. The CDR3 region has the DNA TGTGCCAGCAGTGTATCCCCGACTAGCAATGAGCAGTTCTTC. Its protein is CASSVSPTSNEQFF.

The rearrangement uses TRBV5-5 and TRBJ1-1; 7 bases align to TRBD1. CDR1 SGHKS and CDR2 YYEKEE come from the germline V gene (reference sequence). The CDR3 runs 15 residues. Germline trimming cut 4 bases from V and 0 bases from J; bases unmatched to any gene: 6. The CDR3 protein is CASSAPGQMNTEAFF. Here the CDR3 DNA reads TGTGCCAGCAGCGCCCCGGGACAGATGAACACTGAAGCTTTCTTT. The full variable domain, rest sourced from reference TRBV5-5 and TRBJ1-1, is DAGVTQSPTHLIKTRGQQVTLRCSPISGHKSVSWYQQVLGQGPQFIFQYYEKEERGRGNFPDRFSARQFPNYSSELNVNALLLGDSALYLCASSAPGQMNTEAFFGQGTRLTVV.

The chain couples TRBV5-4 to TRBJ2-5, with D possibly TRBD1 on 5 matching bases. The CDR3 covers 14 residues. Germline V gives CDR1 SGHNT, CDR2 YYREEE (reference sequence). V gave up 4 bases and J gave up 2 bases, with 12 bases separating them. CDR3 sequence (DNA): TGTGCCAGCAGCGCCCCAGGGCTTCAAGAGACCCAGTACTTC. Protein product: CASSAPGLQETQYF. The variable domain in full, completed from reference TRBV5-4 and TRBJ2-5, reads ETGVTQSPTHLIKTRGQQVTLRCSSQSGHNTVSWYQQALGQGPQFIFQYYREEENGRGNFPPRFSGLQFPNYSSELNVNALELDDSALYLCASSAPGLQETQYFGPGTRLLVL.

CDR3 sequence reads: CASTPGARYGYTF. DNA of the CDR3: TGTGCCAGCACCCCGGGGGCGCGTTATGGCTACACCTTC. The rearrangement links TRBV6-5 to TRBJ1-2; D perhaps matches TRBD1 (6 bases). V lost 7 bases, J lost 5 bases, and 14 bases lay in between. The CDR3 contains 13 residues. Germline assignment: CDR1 MNHEY and CDR2 SVGAGI.

For the CDR3, the DNA is TGTGCCAGTAGAGGAGGGGTTACTTTGAAAGATACGCAGTATTTT. Its translation is CASRGGVTLKDTQYF. The chain uses TRBV10-3 and TRBJ2-3, with D maybe TRBD2 (6 bases). V lost 10 bases and J lost 5, with 22 bases in between. The CDR3 consists of 15 residues. Looked up from germline, CDR1 is ENHRY and CDR2 is SYGVKD.

The chain combines TRBV5-1 with TRBJ1-1; D is unresolved. Looked up from germline, CDR1 is SGHRS and CDR2 is YFSETQ. The CDR3 loop spans 14 amino acids. The ends were cut back, 4 bases at V and 3 bases at J, with 13 bases in the middle. For the CDR3, the DNA is TGCGCCAGCAGCCCAGATATAAGGGACACTGAAGCTTTCTTT. It yields the protein CASSPDIRDTEAFF.

V is TRBV3-1 (or the pseudogene TRBV3-2) and J is TRBJ2-5; D may be TRBD2 (5 bases). Germline CDR1 reads LGHDT; CDR2 reads YNNKEL (reference sequence). The CDR3 runs to 15 residues. V shed 0 bases and J shed 5 bases, with 13 bases lying between them. CDR3 protein: CASSQELVGVETQYF. DNA of the CDR3: TGTGCCAGCAGCCAAGAATTGGTGGGAGTTGAGACCCAGTACTTC.

The genes are TRBV5-1 and TRBJ2-3; 8 bases are a match to TRBD2. This CDR3 has 15 residues. Germline CDR1 and CDR2: SGHRS and YFSETQ. Unmatched junction bases numbered 4, after V lost 2 bases and J lost 2 bases. CDR3 sequence reads: CASSFRTSPTDTQYF. In nucleotides, the CDR3 is TGCGCCAGCAGCTTTCGGACTAGCCCCACAGATACGCAGTATTTT.

This clone was found once. V gene TRBV19 combines with J gene TRBJ1-4; a possible D gene is TRBD1 (5 bases). Germline lookup yields CDR1 LNHDA and CDR2 SQIVND (reference sequence). The CDR3 is 16 residues long. Deletions cut 4 bases from V and 0 bases from J, with 12 bases between. CDR3 residues: CASSTGNRPTNEKLFF. The CDR3, as DNA: TGTGCCAGTAGTACCGGAAACAGGCCAACTAATGAAAAACTGTTTTTT.

The genes are TRBV19 and TRBJ1-2; D is ambiguous. Germline CDR1 is LNHDA and CDR2 is SQIVND (reference sequence). This CDR3 has 13 amino acids. Trimming stripped 7 bases from V and 8 bases from J, with 17 bases between. The CDR3 here is CASTGRPTTGYTF. The CDR3 DNA follows: TGTGCCAGTACAGGCCGGCCCACTACGGGCTACACCTTC.

V is TRBV6-1 and J is TRBJ1-2, with D unclear. Germline loops: CDR1 MNHNS, CDR2 SASEGT. V was cut by 3 bases and J by 8 bases, with 22 bases left in between. This CDR3 has 16 residues. The CDR3: CASSDRPFVEFRGYTF. The CDR3 DNA follows: TGTGCCAGCAGTGATCGTCCGTTCGTGGAGTTCCGGGGCTACACCTTC.

The V gene is TRBV19, the J gene TRBJ2-3, with 7 bases fitting TRBD1. Germline-derived CDR1 and CDR2 are LNHDA and SQIVND (reference sequence). J was trimmed by 2 bases and V by 4 bases; bases with no gene match: 6. The CDR3 sequence is 15 residues long. The CDR3 here is CASSRGDRVTDTQYF. Written as DNA, the CDR3 is TGTGCCAGTAGTAGGGGAGACAGGGTCACAGATACGCAGTATTTT.

The gene calls are TRBV27 and TRBJ1-1; D is perhaps TRBD1 (5 bases). Trimming took 3 bases from V and 7 from J, leaving 12 bases between them. The CDR3 contains 13 residues. From germline, CDR1 is MNHEY and CDR2 SMNVEV (reference sequence). CDR3 in amino acids: CASSFRTGFEAFF. CDR3 nucleotide sequence: TGTGCCAGCAGTTTCCGAACAGGATTTGAAGCTTTCTTT.

The chain joins TRBV7-9 to TRBJ2-1; D may be TRBD1 (7 bases). Trimming left V 8 bases short and J 0 bases short, with 14 bases between. The length of the CDR3 is 15 residues. Germline CDR1 reads SEHNR; CDR2 reads FQNEAQ (reference sequence). CDR3 in amino acids: CASPQGGSSYNEQFF. CDR3 bases: TGTGCCAGCCCCCAGGGGGGTAGCTCCTACAATGAGCAGTTCTTC.